These 9 T cell receptor beta chains came from one sample sequenced in a study of blood T cell repertoires in COVID-19. The repertoire was sequenced with immunoSEQ multiplex PCR; TCRdb's copy has only in-frame clones and lacks some. The data show almost 250,000 clones, more than 75% seen once. Sequenced material: peripheral blood. The receptors derive from a woman aged 80 or over with COVID-19, enrolled during active disease.

The chain couples TRBV7-2 to TRBJ1-3, with D tentatively TRBD1 (5 bases). CDR3 length equals 15 residues. Trimming pared 5 bases from V and 4 bases from J, leaving 15 bases between. Per the germline V gene, CDR1 is SGHTA and CDR2 is FQGNSA. Written as DNA, the CDR3 is TGTGCCAGCAGCCCTTTGTTGACAGTAGGAAACACCATATATTTT. Translating it yields CASSPLLTVGNTIYF.

V gene TRBV30 combines with J gene TRBJ1-5, with D maybe TRBD1 (6 bases). Germline V gives CDR1 GTSNPN, CDR2 SVGIG (reference sequence). V was shortened by 0 bases and J by 4 bases, with 19 bases between the two germline ends. The CDR3 spans 17 residues. CDR3 amino acids: CAWSVQGRVGINQPQHF. The CDR3 region has the DNA TGTGCCTGGAGTGTACAGGGCAGGGTTGGGATTAATCAGCCCCAGCATTTT.

Written as DNA, the CDR3 is TGTGCCAGTAAGCGGGGGGGAACAGATACGCAGTATTTT. It encodes CASKRGGTDTQYF. This chain uses TRBV19 with TRBJ2-3; the match to TRBD2 covers 10 bases. CDR1 and CDR2 from the germline V gene are LNHDA and SQIVND (reference sequence). The CDR3 contains 13 residues. The V segment lost 7 bases and the J segment 3 bases; nucleotides outside the gene matches: 1.

The chain carries TRBV6-2 or TRBV6-3 and TRBJ2-3; weak D call: TRBD2 (5 bases). The CDR3 is 14 amino acids. V lost 5 bases, J lost 4 bases, and 13 bases lay in between. Per the germline V gene, CDR1 is MNHEY and CDR2 is SVGEGT. CDR3 sequence reads: CASSLLTGSDTQYF. CDR3 nucleotides: TGTGCCAGCAGTCTCCTCACGGGGTCAGATACGCAGTATTTT.

The chain employs TRBV5-1 and TRBJ1-1; 8 bases fit TRBD1. The length of the CDR3 is 13 residues. CDR1 is SGHRS and CDR2 is YFSETQ in the germline V gene. With 4 bases clipped from V and 11 bases from J, the junction kept 10 bases outside the gene matches. The CDR3 reads CASSSGGQGGAFF. CDR3 in DNA: TGCGCCAGCAGCAGTGGCGGACAGGGCGGGGCTTTCTTT.

The chain couples TRBV2 to TRBJ1-6, with a weak D call TRBD1 (6 bases). This CDR3 has 14 residues. V was pared by 1 base and J by 10 bases, with 11 bases between. In germline, CDR1 is SNHLY, CDR2 FYNNEI. CDR3 in DNA: TGTGCCAGCAGTGAAGGGCAGGGGTTATCACCCCTCCACTTT. Protein sequence: CASSEGQGLSPLHF.

The chain employs TRBV5-1 and TRBJ1-6, with D unresolved. This CDR3 spans 16 amino acids. Trimming took off 0 bases at V and 8 bases at J, with 15 bases between the two ends. CDR1 and CDR2 from the germline V gene are SGHRS and YFSETQ. For the CDR3, the DNA is TGCGCCAGCAGCTTGGGAGAGGGATCCGGCTATTCACCCCTCCACTTT. Its protein is CASSLGEGSGYSPLHF.

V usage is TRBV18 and J usage is TRBJ1-1, with D possibly being TRBD1 (5 bases). From germline, CDR1 is KGHSH and CDR2 LQKENI. CDR3 length equals 15 residues. With 3 bases removed from V and 10 bases from J, the gap between germline ends came to 21 bases. Here the CDR3 DNA reads TGTGCCAGCTCACCCGTTAAAAGGAAGGGGTTAGGAGCTTTCTTT. Encoded protein: CASSPVKRKGLGAFF.

The chain has TRBV21-1 and TRBJ1-2; TRBD1, the D gene given by the table, was not confirmed from the DNA. TRBV21-1 counts as a pseudogene. The CDR3 contains 16 residues. This CDR3 is CASSPRLDRGAYGYTF. The CDR3 nucleotides read TGTGCCAGCAGCCCAAGACTAGACAGGGGGGCCTATGGCTACACCTTC.